This T cell receptor (beta chain) appears in the sequencing data of a study of control samples from healthy donors and cancer patients. Sequencing was performed with immunoSEQ multiplex PCR; in TCRdb, only in-frame clones are kept and a portion is missing. Here the sample spans approximately 210,000 clones, about 89% being singletons. The sequencing sample was made of blood. This TCR derives from a man in his thirties or forties in good health.

CDR3 DNA sequence: TGTGCCAGTTGTGGGGGGACAGGGACTATGAACACTGAAGCTTTCTTT. It yields the protein CASCGGTGTMNTEAFF. The J gene is TRBJ1-1, the V gene TRBV19; 9 bases agree with TRBD1. This CDR3 has 16 amino acids. Germline lookup yields CDR1 LNHDA and CDR2 SQIVND (reference sequence). The V segment lost 8 bases and the J segment 0 bases; nucleotides outside the gene matches: 10.